One sample yielded the 17 T cell receptor delta chains listed below, sequenced in a study of γδ T cells in repeated Plasmodium falciparum infection. Flow sorting of PBMC yielded separate Vgamma9/Vdelta2+ and Vdelta2-negative gammadelta T cell populations for bulk repertoire analysis. TCRdb made new clone calls on the multiplex PCR reads using CATT. The data contain tens of thousands of delta-chain clones, over 1.5% of them singletons. Specimen: gamma-delta T cells from blood. The receptors stem from a pool of human donors (malaria-infected and uninfected, not separated).

This clone was counted a few times. This DNA's translation differs at residue 16 from TCRdb's protein, which comes from a much larger clone; a read error is likely, and the protein shown is translated from the DNA. V usage is TRDV1 and J usage is TRDJ1; 7 nucleotides align to TRDD3. The J gene was missing in TCRdb and was found by matching the end of the DNA to germline. Germline CDR1 reads TSWWSYY; CDR2 reads QGS. Unmatched junction bases numbered 24, after V lost 2 bases and J lost 3 bases. The CDR3 consists of 21 residues. CDR3 nucleotides: TGTGCTCTTGGGGAAGTCTTAAACGGGCCTTCTGGGGGCTCGTACGCCGATAAACTCATCTTT. Protein product: CALGEVLNGPSGGSYADKLIF.

Remarks on this clone: A far larger clone is one nucleotide away, so this likely arose from a read error. Different DNA sequences within this sample yield the same CDR3. The rearrangement uses TRDV1 and TRDJ1; 9 bases are a match to TRDD3. The J gene, left out of TCRdb, was set here by checking the DNA against germline. V lost 0 bases and J lost 0; bases outside the gene matches: 26. The CDR3 extends over 24 amino acids. Germline loops: CDR1 TSWWSYY, CDR2 QGS. CDR3 in DNA: TGTGCTCTTGGGGAACTACGTATGAATCCGTACTGGGGGAGACCTAACCGATACACCGATAAACTCATCTTT. It encodes CALGELRMNPYWGRPNRYTDKLIF.

This clone has more than one count but fewer than ten. TCRdb shows a much larger clone's protein in place of this DNA's translation, and the two differ at residue 18, likely through a read error; the protein shown is translated from the DNA. No J gene was named, though the V gene is TRDV2; TRDD3, the D gene given by the table, was not confirmed from the DNA. The germline V gene encodes CDR1 GEAIGNYY and CDR2 EKD. This CDR3 has 19 residues. This CDR3 is CACDTVVRGILRRTDKLTF. CDR3 bases: TGTGCCTGTGACACCGTCGTTCGGGGGATACTTAGAAGGACCGATAAACTCACCTTT.

On this clone itself: TCRdb's entry gives the protein of a much larger clone, which mismatches this DNA's translation at residue 12, likely from a read error; the protein reported here is translated from the DNA. The chain has TRDV1 and TRDJ1, with TRDD3 as a possible D gene (5 bases). Germline CDR1 TSWWSYY, CDR2 QGS. With 0 bases removed from V and 0 bases from J, the gap between germline ends came to 26 bases. The CDR3 consists of 21 residues. CDR3 bases: TGTGCTCTTGGGGAACTCCGTTTCTTGTGGGGCACACAACAGTACACCGATAAACTCATCTTT. Translated: CALGELRFLWGTQQYTDKLIF.

Only a few counts were recorded for this clone. A far larger clone is off by one base, so a read error is likely. The same CDR3 also results from other DNA sequences found in this sample. TRDV1 is the V gene, and the J gene was not called; the table's TRDD3 call for D was not verified on the DNA. The CDR3 loop spans 25 amino acids. Germline V gives CDR1 TSWWSYY, CDR2 QGS. This CDR3 reads CALGELQRYVFLAPTGNYTTDKLIF. CDR3 DNA sequence: TGTGCTCTTGGGGAACTACAAAGGTACGTCTTCCTAGCTCCTACTGGGAACTATACTACCGATAAGCTCATCTTT.

This clone was observed at least ten times. The protein TCRdb lists belongs to a much larger clone and differs from this DNA's translation at residue 8, which points to a read error; the protein shown is made from the DNA. V is TRDV2 and J is TRDJ1, with D possibly being TRDD3 (5 bases). The CDR3 contains 16 residues. Deletions cut 0 bases from V and 3 bases from J, with 16 bases between. Germline V CDR1 and CDR2: GEAIGNYY, EKD. CDR3 sequence: CACDTVGEYASDKLIF. The CDR3 bases are TGTGCCTGTGACACCGTTGGGGAATACGCATCCGATAAACTCATCTTT.

This clone has only a few counts. TCRdb assigns this DNA the protein of a much larger clone, which departs from its translation at residue 7; this likely reflects a read error, and the protein shown comes from translating the DNA. V and J are TRDV1 and TRDJ1; 9 bases fit TRDD3. The J gene, missing from TCRdb, was assigned here through DNA to germline matching. Trimming at V came to 5 bases and at J to 3 bases, leaving 22 bases not matched to a gene. The CDR3 covers 20 residues. In germline, CDR1 is TSWWSYY, CDR2 QGS. Written as DNA, the CDR3 is TGTGCTCTTGGGACCAGGGCTCCTATTCCTCTGGGGGATCCCCCCGATAAACTCATCTTT. Its translation: CALGTRAPIPLGDPPDKLIF.

This clone was seen ten or more times. Translating this DNA gives a protein that differs at residue 10 from the TCRdb one, which belongs to a much larger clone; a read error is likely, and the protein shown is this translation. V is TRDV1 and J is TRDJ1, with TRDD3 matching over 10 bases. Per germline, CDR1 TSWWSYY and CDR2 QGS. Trimming took 4 bases from V and 7 from J; bases not matched to a gene: 36. This CDR3 spans 24 amino acids. CDR3 sequence (DNA): TGTGCTCTTGGGGGAGAGATGCCTTCCCATCTCTCTCTCCTAACTGGGGGATTTTTCGGTAAACTCATCTTT. Its translation is CALGGEMPSHLSLLTGGFFGKLIF.

This clone was counted a few times. The translation of this DNA and the TCRdb protein of a much larger clone differ at residue 3, probably owing to a read error; the protein shown here is translated from the DNA. The gene calls are TRDV1 and TRDJ1; 8 nucleotides line up with TRDD3. Because TCRdb records no J gene, it was assigned here through a match of the DNA to germline. Germline V lookup: CDR1 TSWWSYY, CDR2 QGS. The CDR3 runs to 21 residues. As DNA, the CDR3 is TGTGCTCCTGGGTCACGGTTAAAGGGACAACTACTGGGGGCGTACACCGATAAACTCATCTTT. Translating gives CAPGSRLKGQLLGAYTDKLIF.

To note about this clone: TCRdb's listed protein matches a much larger clone and diverges from this DNA's translation at residue 10, likely through a read error; the protein shown comes from the DNA. This sequence joins TRDV1 and TRDJ1; tentative D call: TRDD3 (5 bases). Germline CDR1 is TSWWSYY and CDR2 is QGS. This CDR3 spans 21 amino acids. V lost 3 bases, J lost 0 bases, and 29 bases lay in between. CDR3 sequence (DNA): TGTGCTCTTGGGGACCCTAAAGATTCCCCCATACTGGACCTATACACCGATAAACTCATCTTT. Translated, it gives CALGDPKDSPILDLYTDKLIF.

There are many counts of this clone. This sample also contains other DNA sequences that code for the same CDR3. This chain uses TRDV1 with TRDJ1; 8 nucleotides line up with TRDD3. This CDR3 contains 25 residues. In germline, CDR1 is TSWWSYY, CDR2 QGS. V shed 3 bases and J 0 bases; nucleotides not matched to a gene: 33. The CDR3 here is CALGDLRPSRTYWGSPPVNTDKLIF. The CDR3 nucleotides are TGTGCTCTTGGGGACCTACGGCCTTCCCGAACCTACTGGGGGTCTCCCCCCGTGAACACCGATAAACTCATCTTT.

Remarks on this clone: TCRdb's entry gives the protein of a much larger clone, which mismatches this DNA's translation at residue 5, likely from a read error; the protein reported here is translated from the DNA. The rearrangement links TRDV1 to TRDJ1, with 12 bases identical to TRDD3. TCRdb leaves out the J gene; it was filled in here by matching the DNA to germline. After removal of 3 bases from V and 0 bases from J, the junction contained 29 bases not matched to a gene. Germline CDR1 reads TSWWSYY; CDR2 reads QGS. This CDR3 is built from 25 residues. The CDR3 DNA sequence: TGTGCTCTTGGGGAGACGAGCCTTCCCCCCTTTTACTGGGGGATACTGACACCGTACACCGATAAACTCATCTTT. It is translated as CALGETSLPPFYWGILTPYTDKLIF.

This clone was counted only a few times. A single base is all that separates this from a far larger clone, so a read error is likely. Other DNA sequences in this specimen translate into the identical CDR3. V gene TRDV3 combines with J gene TRDJ1, with D perhaps TRDD3 (6 bases). The CDR3 totals 18 residues. The germline gives CDR1 TVYSNPD, CDR2 GDNSRS (reference sequence). The CDR3 is CARRLQIWGWPYTDKLIF. CDR3 coding DNA: TGTGCTCGCAGGCTACAGATCTGGGGATGGCCCTACACCGATAAACTCATCTTT. Full variable domain (rest looked up from reference TRDV3 and TRDJ1): CDKVTQSSPDQTVASGSEVVLLCTYDTVYSNPDLFWYRIRPDYSFQFVFYGDNSRSEGADFTQGRFSVKHILTQKAFHLVISPVRTEDSATYYCARRLQIWGWPYTDKLIFGKGTRVTVEP.

As regards this clone: TCRdb's listed protein matches a much larger clone and diverges from this DNA's translation at residue 15, likely through a read error; the protein shown comes from the DNA. The V gene reported is TRDV2; the J gene is uncalled; the D call in the table, TRDD3, was not verified against the DNA. The CDR3 consists of 17 residues. From germline, CDR1 is GEAIGNYY and CDR2 EKD. DNA of the CDR3: TGTGCCTGTGACACTTCGCACTGGGGGTTATACACCGATAAACCCATCTTT. Translating it yields CACDTSHWGLYTDKPIF.

There are many counts of this clone. A far larger clone is off by one base, so a read error is likely. The V and J genes are TRDV1 and TRDJ1; perhaps TRDD3 as D (6 bases). This CDR3 region has 25 residues. Per germline, CDR1 TSWWSYY and CDR2 QGS. The V end lost 0 bases, the J end lost 0 bases, and 38 bases lay between the germline ends. The CDR3 coding sequence is TGTGCTCTTGGGGAACTAGGACCCCCCTTAGGGCCCCTCGACCGGGGGGAATTGTACACCGATAAACTCATCTTT. Translating gives CALGELGPPLGPLDRGELYTDKLIF.

This clone was seen a few times. TCRdb pairs this DNA with a much larger clone's protein that differs at residue 16, likely a read error; the protein shown was translated from the DNA. The chain recombines TRDV1 with TRDJ1; 11 bases agree with TRDD3. The CDR3 consists of 19 residues. Germline values: CDR1 TSWWSYY, CDR2 QGS. CDR3 in amino acids: CALGGKLGGYDMYTDELIF. DNA for the CDR3: TGTGCTCTTGGGGGCAAACTTGGGGGATACGATATGTACACCGATGAACTCATCTTT.

As concerns this clone: The mismatch at residue 5 between this DNA's translation and the TCRdb protein of a much larger clone likely reflects a read error; the protein shown is translated from the DNA. The chain carries TRDV1 and TRDJ2; 11 bases are a match to TRDD3. The J gene was not available in TCRdb and was assigned here by matching the DNA to germline segments. Germline loops: CDR1 TSWWSYY, CDR2 QGS. V shed 5 bases and J 6 bases; nucleotides not matched to a gene: 23. This CDR3 has 21 amino acids. The CDR3 DNA follows: TGTGCTCTTGGGTCTTCCTACCTGCAAGACCTGGGGGATACTCGGGCAGCACAACTCTTCTTT. Protein sequence: CALGSSYLQDLGDTRAAQLFF.